A single sample gave rise to the 11 T cell receptor beta chains below, sequenced in a study of blood T cell repertoires in COVID-19. Generated by immunoSEQ multiplex PCR, the TCRdb table keeps only in-frame clones and is missing some. The sample has more than 150,000 clones; roughly 87% are singletons. Sample: PBMCs or T cells enriched from blood (not recorded which). Every receptor here comes from a woman between 50 and 59 years old who had recovered from COVID-19.

The rearrangement joins TRBV28 to TRBJ2-2, with D maybe TRBD2 (6 bases). The CDR3 is 18 residues long. V lost 5 bases, J lost 1 base, and 20 bases lay in between. The germline CDR1 and CDR2 sequences are MDHEN and SYDVKM. CDR3 DNA: TGTGCCAGCAGTGCCAACCTAGCGTTTAATAGGAACACCGGGGAGCTGTTTTTT. It is translated as CASSANLAFNRNTGELFF.

This chain connects TRBV27 to TRBJ1-4, with 7 nucleotides matching TRBD1. This CDR3 has 15 residues. Germline V gene lookup returns CDR1 MNHEY and CDR2 SMNVEV (reference sequence). V was pared by 5 bases and J by 5 bases, with 8 bases of the junction left unmatched. CDR3 residues: CASSPRQGKNEKLFF. In DNA form, the CDR3 reads TGTGCCAGCAGTCCCCGACAGGGCAAAAATGAAAAACTGTTTTTT.

The gene calls are TRBV5-4 and TRBJ2-3; D perhaps matches TRBD2 (6 bases). The ends were cut back, 3 bases at V and 0 bases at J, with 14 bases in the middle. This CDR3 is built from 16 residues. Germline CDR1 is SGHNT and CDR2 is YYREEE (reference sequence). Here the CDR3 reads CASSSPLAASTDTQYF. DNA for the CDR3: TGTGCCAGCAGCTCACCCTTAGCGGCTAGCACAGATACGCAGTATTTT.

CDR3 coding DNA: TGTGCCAGTAGTATCCAACAGGGGGCGCGCACCGGGGAGCTGTTTTTT. Protein sequence: CASSIQQGARTGELFF. The V and J genes are TRBV19 and TRBJ2-2; 9 nucleotides line up with TRBD1. This CDR3 region has 16 residues. V lost 3 bases to trimming and J lost 4 bases; unmatched junction nucleotides: 6. From germline, CDR1 is LNHDA and CDR2 SQIVND (reference sequence).

The V gene is TRBV19, the J gene TRBJ2-3; TRBD2 aligns across 10 bases. Per the germline V gene, CDR1 is LNHDA and CDR2 is SQIVND (reference sequence). There are 16 residues in the CDR3. V was pared by 5 bases and J by 0 bases, with 5 bases of the junction left unmatched. The CDR3 here is CASSLTSGKSTDTQYF. The CDR3 DNA follows: TGTGCCAGTAGTCTCACTAGCGGGAAGAGCACAGATACGCAGTATTTT.

The chain joins TRBV5-1 to TRBJ1-6; 9 bases fit TRBD1. Germline V lookup: CDR1 SGHRS, CDR2 YFSETQ. The CDR3 sequence is 15 residues long. Trimming took 4 bases from V and 4 from J; bases not matched to a gene: 3. The CDR3 DNA follows: TGCGCCAGCAGCCCCGGGACAGGGTATAATTCACCCCTCCACTTT. Protein sequence: CASSPGTGYNSPLHF.

The chain recombines TRBV7-6 with TRBJ2-1, with 15 positions matching TRBD2. CDR3 length: 16 amino acids. Germline CDR1 and CDR2: SGHVS and FNYEAQ. J gave up 5 bases and V 5 bases, and 4 bases lay outside the gene matches. CDR3 DNA sequence: TGTGCCAGCAGCCTCGGACTAGCGGGAGGGAACAATGAGCAGTTCTTC. Protein product: CASSLGLAGGNNEQFF.

V is TRBV29-1 and J is TRBJ2-1; a possible D gene is TRBD2 (6 bases). V lost 1 base and J lost 7, with 11 bases in between. The length of the CDR3 is 13 residues. Per the germline V gene, CDR1 is SQVTM and CDR2 is ANQGSEA. CDR3 sequence (DNA): TGCAGCGTTGAAGGGGGGGTTGTGAATGAGCAGTTCTTC. Translated: CSVEGGVVNEQFF.

This clone was counted once. The V gene is TRBV7-9, the J gene TRBJ1-6; no clear D gene. Germline assignment: CDR1 SEHNR and CDR2 FQNEAQ (reference sequence). This CDR3 comprises 15 residues. V lost 3 bases to trimming and J lost 3 bases, with 9 bases between them. The DNA for the CDR3 is TGTGCCAGCAGCTTGCCGGGGAACTATAATTCACCCCTCCACTTT. Amino acid sequence: CASSLPGNYNSPLHF.

This rearrangement joins TRBV28 to TRBJ2-7, with D perhaps TRBD1 (6 bases). Trimming cost V 6 bases and J 3 bases, with 12 bases left between them. The germline gives CDR1 MDHEN, CDR2 SYDVKM. The CDR3 is made up of 13 amino acids. CDR3 residues: CASRQGGNYEQYF. CDR3 DNA: TGTGCCAGCAGACAGGGTGGGAACTACGAGCAGTACTTC.

The CDR3 DNA sequence: TGTGCCAGCAGCCTGGGAATGAGCGGCGGGAGCTCCTACGAGCAGTACTTC. Protein: CASSLGMSGGSSYEQYF. The chain couples TRBV7-9 to TRBJ2-7; 7 nucleotides agree with TRBD2. The CDR3 loop spans 17 amino acids. Germline lookup yields CDR1 SEHNR and CDR2 FQNEAQ (reference sequence). The J segment lost 0 bases and the V segment lost 5 bases, leaving 13 bases of the junction unmatched.